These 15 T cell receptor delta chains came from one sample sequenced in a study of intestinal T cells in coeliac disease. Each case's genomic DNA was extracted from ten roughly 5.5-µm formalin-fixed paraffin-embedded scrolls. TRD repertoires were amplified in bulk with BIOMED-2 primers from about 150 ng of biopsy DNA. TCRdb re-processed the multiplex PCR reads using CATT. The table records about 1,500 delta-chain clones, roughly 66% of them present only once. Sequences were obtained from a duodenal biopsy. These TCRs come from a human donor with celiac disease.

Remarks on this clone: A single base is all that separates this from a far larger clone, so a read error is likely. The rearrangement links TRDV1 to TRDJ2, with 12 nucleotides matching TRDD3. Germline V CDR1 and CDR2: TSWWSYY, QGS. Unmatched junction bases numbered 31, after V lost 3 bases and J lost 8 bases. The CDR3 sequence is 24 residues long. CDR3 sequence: CALGDWDKFLELVLGDTNAAQLFF. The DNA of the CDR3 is TGTGCTCTTGGGGACTGGGATAAGTTCCTTGAACTAGTACTGGGGGATACAAATGCGGCACAACTCTTCTTT.

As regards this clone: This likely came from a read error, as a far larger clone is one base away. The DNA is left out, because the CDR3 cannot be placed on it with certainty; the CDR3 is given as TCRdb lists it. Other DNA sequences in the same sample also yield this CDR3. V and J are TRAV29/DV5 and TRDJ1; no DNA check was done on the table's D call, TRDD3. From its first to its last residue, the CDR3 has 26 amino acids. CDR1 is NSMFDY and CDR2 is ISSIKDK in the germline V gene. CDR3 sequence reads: CSVLLCSSTQPTSFLSSGAYTDKLIF.

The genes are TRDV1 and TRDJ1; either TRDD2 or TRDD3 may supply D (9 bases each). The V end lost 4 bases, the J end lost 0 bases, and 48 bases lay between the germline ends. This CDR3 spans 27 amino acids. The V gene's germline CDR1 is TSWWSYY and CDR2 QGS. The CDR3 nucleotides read TGTGCTCTTGGGGCACGGGCCTTCCTACGTTTGGGGGATAAAGGGGGTAGGGGGAAATTGTACACCGATAAACTCATCTTT. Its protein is CALGARAFLRLGDKGGRGKLYTDKLIF.

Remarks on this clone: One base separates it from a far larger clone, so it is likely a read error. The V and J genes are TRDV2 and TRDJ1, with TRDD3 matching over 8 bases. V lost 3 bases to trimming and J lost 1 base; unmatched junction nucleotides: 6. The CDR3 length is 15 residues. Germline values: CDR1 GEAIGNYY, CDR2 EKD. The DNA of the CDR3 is TGTGCCTGTGACGCACTGGGGGGCCTCACCGATAAACTCATCTTT. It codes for CACDALGGLTDKLIF.

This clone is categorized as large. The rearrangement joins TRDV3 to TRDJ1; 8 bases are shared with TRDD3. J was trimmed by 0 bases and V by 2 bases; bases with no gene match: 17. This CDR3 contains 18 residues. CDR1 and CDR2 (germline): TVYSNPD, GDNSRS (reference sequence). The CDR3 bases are TGTGCCTTTCCCGGGGATACTGGTCGCTTCTACGACACCGATAAACTCATCTTT. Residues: CAFPGDTGRFYDTDKLIF.

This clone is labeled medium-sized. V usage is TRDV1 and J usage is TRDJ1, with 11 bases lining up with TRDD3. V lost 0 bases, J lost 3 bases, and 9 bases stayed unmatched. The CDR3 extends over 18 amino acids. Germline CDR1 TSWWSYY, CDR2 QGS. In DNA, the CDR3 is TGTGCTCTTGGGGAACTTCCGAACCCTGGGGGATACTCCGATAAACTCATCTTT. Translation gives CALGELPNPGGYSDKLIF.

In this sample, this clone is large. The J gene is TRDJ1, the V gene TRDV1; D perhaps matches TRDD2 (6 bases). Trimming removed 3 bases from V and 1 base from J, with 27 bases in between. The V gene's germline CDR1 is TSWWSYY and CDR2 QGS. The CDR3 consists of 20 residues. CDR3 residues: CALGDRPSLWLGSGTDKLIF. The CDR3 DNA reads TGTGCTCTTGGGGACCGGCCTTCCCTCTGGCTGGGATCGGGCACCGATAAACTCATCTTT.

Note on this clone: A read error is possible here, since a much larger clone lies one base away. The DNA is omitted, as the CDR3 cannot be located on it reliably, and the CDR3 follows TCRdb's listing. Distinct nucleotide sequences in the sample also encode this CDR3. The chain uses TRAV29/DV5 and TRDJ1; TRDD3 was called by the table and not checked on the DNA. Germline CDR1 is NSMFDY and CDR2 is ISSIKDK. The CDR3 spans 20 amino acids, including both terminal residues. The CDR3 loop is CAAASLGLGDTPFFADKLIF.

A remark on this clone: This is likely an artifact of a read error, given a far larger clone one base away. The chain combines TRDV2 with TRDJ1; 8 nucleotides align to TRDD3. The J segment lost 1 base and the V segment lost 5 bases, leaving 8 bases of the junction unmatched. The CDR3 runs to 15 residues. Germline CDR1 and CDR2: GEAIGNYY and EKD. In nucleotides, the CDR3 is TGTGCCTGTGGCCCACTGGGGGGCCTCACCGATAAACTCATCTTT. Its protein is CACGPLGGLTDKLIF.

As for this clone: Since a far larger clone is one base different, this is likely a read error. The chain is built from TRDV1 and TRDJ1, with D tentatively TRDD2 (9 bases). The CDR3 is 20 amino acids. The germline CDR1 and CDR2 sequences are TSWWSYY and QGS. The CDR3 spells CALGPFLPHDWGFFTNKLIF. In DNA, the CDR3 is TGTGCTCTTGGACCCTTCCTACCCCACGACTGGGGGTTCTTCACCAATAAACTCATCTTT.

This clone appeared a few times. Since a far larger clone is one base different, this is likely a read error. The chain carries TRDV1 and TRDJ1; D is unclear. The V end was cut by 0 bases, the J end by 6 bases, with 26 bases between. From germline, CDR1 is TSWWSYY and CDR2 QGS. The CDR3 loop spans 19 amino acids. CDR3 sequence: CALGELEVLVFGTPNKLIF. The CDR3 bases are TGTGCTCTTGGGGAACTAGAGGTCTTGGTGTTCGGGACGCCTAATAAACTCATCTTT.

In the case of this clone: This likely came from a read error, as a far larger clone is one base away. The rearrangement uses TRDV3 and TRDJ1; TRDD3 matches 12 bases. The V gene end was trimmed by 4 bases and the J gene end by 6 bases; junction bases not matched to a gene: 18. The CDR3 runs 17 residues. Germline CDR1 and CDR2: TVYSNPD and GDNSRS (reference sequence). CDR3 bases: TGTGCCTCCTACCGGCCCTTCCCCTGGGGGATACGTAATAAACTCATCTTT. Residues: CASYRPFPWGIRNKLIF. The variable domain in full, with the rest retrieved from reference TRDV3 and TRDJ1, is CDKVTQSSPDQTVASGSEVVLLCTYDTVYSNPDLFWYRIRPDYSFQFVFYGDNSRSEGADFTQGRFSVKHILTQKAFHLVISPVRTEDSATYYCASYRPFPWGIRNKLIFGKGTRVTVEP.

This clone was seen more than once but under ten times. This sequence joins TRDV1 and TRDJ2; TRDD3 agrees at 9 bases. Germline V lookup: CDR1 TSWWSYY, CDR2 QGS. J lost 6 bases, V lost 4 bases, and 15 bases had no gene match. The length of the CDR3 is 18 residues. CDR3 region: CALGGLRRGYAAAAQLFF. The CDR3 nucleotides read TGTGCTCTTGGGGGACTTCGAAGGGGATACGCTGCGGCAGCACAACTCTTCTTT.

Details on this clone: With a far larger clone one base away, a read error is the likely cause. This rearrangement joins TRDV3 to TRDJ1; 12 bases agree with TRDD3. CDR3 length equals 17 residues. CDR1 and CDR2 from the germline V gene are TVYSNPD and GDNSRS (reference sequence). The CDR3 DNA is TGTGCCTTTACCCTACTGGGGGATACTGGGGACACCGAAAAACTCATCTTT. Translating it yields CAFTLLGDTGDTEKLIF.

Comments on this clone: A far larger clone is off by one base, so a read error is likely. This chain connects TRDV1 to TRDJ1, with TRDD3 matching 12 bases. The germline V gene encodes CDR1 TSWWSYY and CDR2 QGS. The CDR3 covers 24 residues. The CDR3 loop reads CALGELLVGSYLVLGDTGDYKPIF. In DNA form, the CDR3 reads TGTGCTCTTGGGGAACTCTTGGTAGGTTCCTACCTGGTACTGGGGGATACAGGGGACTATAAACCCATCTTT.